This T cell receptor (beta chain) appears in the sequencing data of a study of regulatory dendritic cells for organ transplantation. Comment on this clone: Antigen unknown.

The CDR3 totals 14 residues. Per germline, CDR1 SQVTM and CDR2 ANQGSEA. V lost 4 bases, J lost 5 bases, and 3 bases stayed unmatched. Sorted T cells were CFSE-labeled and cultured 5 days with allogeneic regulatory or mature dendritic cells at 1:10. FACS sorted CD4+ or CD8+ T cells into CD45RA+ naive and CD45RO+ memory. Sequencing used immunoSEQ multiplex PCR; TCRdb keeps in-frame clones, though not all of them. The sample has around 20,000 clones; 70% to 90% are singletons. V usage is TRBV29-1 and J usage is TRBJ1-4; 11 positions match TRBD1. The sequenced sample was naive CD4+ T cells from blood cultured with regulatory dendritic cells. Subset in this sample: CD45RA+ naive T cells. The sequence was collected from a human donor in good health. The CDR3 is CSVAGDRGNEKLFF. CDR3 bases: TGCAGCGTTGCCGGGGACAGGGGGAATGAAAAACTGTTTTTT.